The 24 T cell receptor beta chains below were found in one sample sequenced in a study of Tregs in tolerant kidney transplant recipients. Profiling relied on immunoSEQ multiplex PCR, and the TCRdb table lists in-frame clones only, not all of them. The table records over 50,000 clones, about four fifths of them present only once. What was sequenced was CD4+ T cells from blood. The receptors here all came from a human donor in good health.

This chain connects TRBV5-1 to TRBJ1-2; D may be TRBD1 (5 bases). The CDR3 is 16 amino acids. Germline V lookup: CDR1 SGHRS, CDR2 YFSETQ. V lost 0 bases, J lost 8 bases, and 20 bases lay in between. The CDR3: CASSLGGLTAVMGYTF. CDR3 DNA: TGCGCCAGCAGCTTGGGGGGCCTTACAGCTGTCATGGGCTACACCTTC.

This rearrangement joins TRBV5-1 to TRBJ1-1, with D hard to call. Germline CDR1 is SGHRS and CDR2 is YFSETQ. V was pared by 0 bases and J by 0 bases, with 9 bases between. This CDR3 is 15 amino acids long. CDR3: CASSLAGTMNTEAFF. The CDR3 DNA sequence: TGCGCCAGCAGCTTGGCGGGCACTATGAACACTGAAGCTTTCTTT.

The genes are TRBV6-6 and TRBJ2-7; D gene unclear. The CDR3 sequence is 12 residues long. Germline V CDR1 and CDR2: MNHNY, SVGAGI (reference sequence). The V gene lost 0 bases and the J gene lost 7 bases, with 7 bases spanning the gap. CDR3 bases: TGTGCCAGCAGTTACTCGTTGGGGGAGCAGTACTTC. Translation gives CASSYSLGEQYF.

There are a few counts of this clone. The chain uses TRBV2 and TRBJ1-1; weak D call: TRBD1 (6 bases). Trimming stripped 7 bases from V and 1 base from J, with 13 bases between. The length of the CDR3 is 14 residues. CDR1 is SNHLY and CDR2 is FYNNEI in the germline V gene. The CDR3 spells CASTDRRSNTEAFF. In nucleotides, the CDR3 is TGTGCCAGCACTGACAGGCGCTCGAACACTGAAGCTTTCTTT.

The chain couples TRBV19 to TRBJ1-4; 8 positions match TRBD1. The ends lost 5 bases at V and 4 bases at J; junction bases unmatched: 6. Per the germline V gene, CDR1 is LNHDA and CDR2 is SQIVND (reference sequence). The CDR3 consists of 15 residues. CDR3 in amino acids: CASSSPGQDNEKLFF. The CDR3 DNA sequence: TGTGCCAGTAGTTCCCCGGGACAGGATAATGAAAAACTGTTTTTT.

The rearrangement joins TRBV7-9 to TRBJ1-3, with 8 positions matching TRBD1. CDR1 is SEHNR and CDR2 is FQNEAQ in the germline V gene (reference sequence). Unmatched junction bases numbered 2, after V lost 4 bases and J lost 0 bases. The CDR3 consists of 15 residues. The CDR3 DNA reads as TGTGCCAGCAGCTCGGACAGGGCCTCTGGAAACACCATATATTTT. Encoded protein: CASSSDRASGNTIYF. The variable domain in full, with the rest retrieved from reference TRBV7-9 and TRBJ1-3, is DTGVSQNPRHKITKRGQNVTFRCDPISEHNRLYWYRQTLGQGPEFLTYFQNEAQLEKSRLLSDRFSAERPKGSFSTLEIQRTEQGDSAMYLCASSSDRASGNTIYFGEGSWLTVV.

This clone was recorded a few times. The chain couples TRBV14 to TRBJ1-6, with 7 bases matching TRBD1. The CDR3 runs to 13 residues. The germline V gene has CDR1 SGHDN and CDR2 FVKESK. V shed 5 bases and J 10 bases; nucleotides not matched to a gene: 5. The chain's CDR3 is CASSTTGQSPLHF. In DNA form, the CDR3 reads TGTGCCAGCAGCACAACGGGACAGTCACCCCTCCACTTT.

V gene TRBV19 combines with J gene TRBJ2-3; possibly TRBD2 for D (7 bases). Germline values: CDR1 LNHDA, CDR2 SQIVND (reference sequence). This CDR3 has 13 amino acids. V lost 9 bases and J lost 5, with 15 bases in between. The CDR3 DNA follows: TGTGCCAGCCAGACAGGCGGGGGAGATACGCAGTATTTT. Translating it yields CASQTGGGDTQYF.

In DNA form, the CDR3 reads TGTGCCAGTCACAGGGTGGAGTTGAGTGGCTACACCTTC. Protein: CASHRVELSGYTF. The chain is built from TRBV6-6 and TRBJ1-2, with a possible D match to TRBD1 (6 bases). V dropped 9 bases and J dropped 7 bases, with 18 bases sitting between them. The CDR3 spans 13 residues. Germline loops: CDR1 MNHNY, CDR2 SVGAGI (reference sequence).

CDR3 nucleotides: TGTGCCAGCAGCTTAACGAAACAGGATGAGCAGTTCTTC. This gives the protein CASSLTKQDEQFF. V is TRBV7-3 and J is TRBJ2-1; maybe TRBD1 (5 bases). The germline V gene encodes CDR1 SGHTA and CDR2 FQGTGA. This CDR3 has 13 residues. Trimming shortened V by 0 bases and J by 8 bases, and 8 bases separated the two germline ends. The full variable domain, in which reference TRBV7-3 and TRBJ2-1 provide the parts outside the CDR3, is GAGVSQTPSNKVTEKGKYVELRCDPISGHTALYWYRQSLGQGPEFLIYFQGTGAADDSGLPNDRFFAVRPEGSVSTLKIQRTERGDSAVYLCASSLTKQDEQFFGPGTRLTVL.

The V and J genes are TRBV27 and TRBJ2-7; possible D gene TRBD1, 7 bases. Germline CDR1 MNHEY, CDR2 SMNVEV (reference sequence). The V end lost 6 bases, the J end lost 6 bases, and 21 bases lay between the germline ends. The CDR3 spans 15 residues. CDR3 region: CASRTGTYRGGEQYF. CDR3 sequence (DNA): TGTGCCAGCAGAACTGGGACTTACAGGGGAGGCGAGCAGTACTTC.

This clone was observed a handful of times. The chain carries TRBV21-1 and TRBJ2-5. TRBV21-1 is recorded as a pseudogene. The CDR3 contains 17 residues. CDR3 residues: CASSKSGGTLNQETQYF. CDR3 coding DNA: TGTGCCAGCAGCAAATCTGGAGGGACACTTAACCAAGAGACCCAGTACTTC.

The chain uses TRBV27 and TRBJ2-1, with 11 nucleotides matching TRBD2. Per germline, CDR1 MNHEY and CDR2 SMNVEV (reference sequence). The CDR3 contains 17 residues. J gave up 4 bases and V 5 bases, and 10 bases lay outside the gene matches. In DNA form, the CDR3 reads TGTGCCAGCAGTGGAGGAATAGCGGGAGGGCCTTACAATGAGCAGTTCTTC. Its translation is CASSGGIAGGPYNEQFF.

CDR3 amino acids: CASSHSKVGRYNEQFF. CDR3 DNA sequence: TGTGCCAGCAGCCATTCCAAGGTGGGACGTTACAATGAGCAGTTCTTC. This chain links TRBV5-4 with TRBJ2-1, with D perhaps matching TRBD1 or TRBD2 (5 bases each). The CDR3 has 16 amino acids. V was trimmed by 4 bases and J by 4 bases, leaving 18 bases between them. Germline assignment: CDR1 SGHNT and CDR2 YYREEE (reference sequence). Looking up the rest from reference TRBV5-4 and TRBJ2-1 gives the full variable domain: ETGVTQSPTHLIKTRGQQVTLRCSSQSGHNTVSWYQQALGQGPQFIFQYYREEENGRGNFPPRFSGLQFPNYSSELNVNALELDDSALYLCASSHSKVGRYNEQFFGPGTRLTVL.

This chain connects TRBV6-5 to TRBJ1-2; D might be TRBD1 (5 bases). The germline CDR1 and CDR2 sequences are MNHEY and SVGAGI. The CDR3 covers 14 residues. The germline V and J ends were trimmed by 8 bases and 4 bases, with 17 bases remaining between them. CDR3 residues: CASGGRSAGYGYTF. In DNA form, the CDR3 reads TGTGCCAGCGGGGGACGTTCCGCGGGCTATGGCTACACCTTC.

The chain has TRBV7-2 and TRBJ2-7, with 7 bases that match TRBD1. Germline-derived CDR1 and CDR2 are SGHTA and FQGNSA. The CDR3 is 15 residues long. V gave up 1 base and J gave up 5 bases; unmatched junction bases: 8. As DNA, the CDR3 is TGTGCCAGCAGCTTAGGTGGGACAGTACTTAACGAGCAGTACTTC. Amino acids: CASSLGGTVLNEQYF.

V usage is TRBV15 and J usage is TRBJ1-2; no definite D call. The CDR3 has 15 residues. V gave up 1 base and J gave up 2 bases, with 11 bases separating them. Per the germline V gene, CDR1 is LNHNV and CDR2 is YYDKDF (reference sequence). The CDR3 region is CATSRVTSKNYGYTF. CDR3 nucleotide sequence: TGTGCCACCAGCAGAGTGACATCTAAGAACTATGGCTACACCTTC.

The gene calls are TRBV5-4 and TRBJ2-4; D unclear. Germline CDR1 SGHNT, CDR2 YYREEE (reference sequence). Between the trimmed V and J ends, which lost 3 bases and 3 bases, there was a span of 13 bases. CDR3 length equals 15 residues. The CDR3 DNA reads TGTGCCAGCAGCTCCAGGTGGAGACTCAAAAACATTCAGTACTTC. Its protein product is CASSSRWRLKNIQYF.

J is TRBJ1-3 and V is TRBV14, with D possibly being TRBD1 (5 bases). This CDR3 contains 14 residues. The V gene's germline CDR1 is SGHDN and CDR2 FVKESK. Trimming stripped 10 bases from V and 0 bases from J, with 13 bases between. CDR3 nucleotides: TGTGCCACCAAATACGGACACTCTGGAAACACCATATATTTT. Translating it yields CATKYGHSGNTIYF. Based on the CDR3 plus reference TRBV14 and TRBJ1-3, the full variable domain is EAGVTQFPSHSVIEKGQTVTLRCDPISGHDNLYWYRRVMGKEIKFLLHFVKESKQDESGMPNNRFLAERTGGTYSTLKVQPAELEDSGVYFCATKYGHSGNTIYFGEGSWLTVV.

This clone has a single count. CDR3 nucleotide sequence: TGTGCCAGCTTGTCGGGACTGCCCGGGGCCAACGTCCTGACTTTC. It is translated as CASLSGLPGANVLTF. The gene calls are TRBV6-6 and TRBJ2-6; TRBD2 might be the D (6 bases). V gave up 8 bases and J gave up 4 bases, with 15 bases separating them. Germline CDR1 MNHNY, CDR2 SVGAGI (reference sequence). The CDR3 has 15 residues.

The chain recombines TRBV29-1 with TRBJ2-3; either TRBD1 or TRBD2 may supply D (6 bases each). Germline-derived CDR1 and CDR2 are SQVTM and ANQGSEA. V shed 5 bases and J shed 0 bases, with 18 bases lying between them. This CDR3 has 16 residues. CDR3 sequence reads: CSVRGLRPDSTDTQYF. CDR3 sequence (DNA): TGCAGCGTTCGGGGGCTGCGACCTGATAGCACAGATACGCAGTATTTT.

The genes are TRBV11-3 and TRBJ2-1; D is possibly TRBD2 (7 bases). This CDR3 spans 19 amino acids. The V end lost 0 bases, the J end lost 0 bases, and 18 bases lay between the germline ends. Germline V CDR1 and CDR2: SGHNT, YENEEA. The DNA for the CDR3 is TGTGCCAGCAGCTTAGAGGGGGGCCCGGGACTAAGCTCCTACAATGAGCAGTTCTTC. It yields the protein CASSLEGGPGLSSYNEQFF.

The J gene is TRBJ2-4, the V gene TRBV7-8; D remains unclear. CDR3 size: 14 residues. Germline CDR1 reads SGHVS; CDR2 reads FQNEAQ. V was clipped by 1 base and J by 3 bases, with 7 bases between them. CDR3 DNA: TGTGCCAGCAGCTTAGGACAAGGCAAAAACATTCAGTACTTC. As protein: CASSLGQGKNIQYF.

This clone occurred many times. Because the CDR3's place on the DNA is in doubt, the DNA is left out and the CDR3 is given as listed by TCRdb. The J gene is TRBJ1-4, the V gene TRBV20-1; whether TRBD1, the table's D call, matches the DNA was not checked. With termini counted, the CDR3 has 11 amino acids. CDR1 is DFQATT, CDR2 SNEGSKA, per germline (reference sequence). The CDR3 here is CSAFGGGIFIF.